This T cell receptor beta chain emerged from a study of T-cell memory formation after mild COVID-19. Broader study findings: Clones that contracted from day 15 to 85 had balanced CD4/CD8; later expanders were CD4+ biased.

After removal of 0 bases from V and 3 bases from J, the junction contained 2 bases not matched to a gene. Germline loops: CDR1 SGDLS, CDR2 YYNGEE. CDR3 length: 15 amino acids. TCRdb called the 5' RACE reads again in MiXCR, with one record for every CDR3 protein. The profile covers about 180,000 distinct CDR3 sequences, with approximately 16% appearing a single time and about 2.1% taken by the ten largest. This clonotype was counted between two and nine times. The antigen is not known. The chain uses TRBV9 and TRBJ2-1, with 8 positions matching TRBD2. The sample was PBMCs or a T cell subset sorted from them (not recorded which). The source is an adult woman who had mild COVID-19 (a few samples of this study predate the infection). Cell type and time point are not known. Written as DNA, the CDR3 is TGTGCCAGCAGCGTAGCGGGAGGGCTCTACAATGAGCAGTTCTTC. Its translation is CASSVAGGLYNEQFF.